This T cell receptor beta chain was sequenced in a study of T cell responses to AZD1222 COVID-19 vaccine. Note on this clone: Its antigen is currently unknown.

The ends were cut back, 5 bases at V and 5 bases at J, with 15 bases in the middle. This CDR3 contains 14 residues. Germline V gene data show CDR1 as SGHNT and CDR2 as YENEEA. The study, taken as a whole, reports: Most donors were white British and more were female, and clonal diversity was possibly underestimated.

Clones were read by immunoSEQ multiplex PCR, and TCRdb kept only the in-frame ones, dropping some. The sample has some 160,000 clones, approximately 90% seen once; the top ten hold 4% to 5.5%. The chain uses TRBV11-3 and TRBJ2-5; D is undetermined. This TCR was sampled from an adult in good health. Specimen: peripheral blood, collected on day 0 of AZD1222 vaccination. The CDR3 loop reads CASSQTTGWETQYF. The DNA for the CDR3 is TGTGCCAGCAGCCAGACCACCGGTTGGGAGACCCAGTACTTC.